This record concerns one T cell receptor beta chain sequence. This sample is drawn from a study of blood T cell repertoires in COVID-19. Study-wide background: Acute-phase and convalescent COVID-19 samples originated in the United States, Italy and Spain.

CDR1 and CDR2 (germline): SGHRS, YFSETQ. This CDR3 comprises 14 residues. V shed 0 bases and J shed 8 bases, with 12 bases lying between them. Assay: immunoSEQ multiplex PCR; the TCRdb copy retains only in-frame clones and omits some. The data hold about 150,000 clones, with 80% observed a single time. The receptor's source is a woman aged 45-65 years with acute or convalescent COVID-19. The material sequenced was peripheral blood. The chain has TRBV5-1 and TRBJ2-1; no clear D. The CDR3 DNA follows: TGCGCCAGCAGCTTGGGTCAGGAATGGGATGAGCAGTTCTTC. This codes for CASSLGQEWDEQFF.